Following are 21 T cell receptor delta chains from one sample sequenced in a study of delta chains in infants with herpesvirus infections. TCR cDNA was made from PBMC RNA with gamma- and delta-chain-specific primers. TCRdb called clones from the RT-PCR reads again using CATT. The data hold over a thousand delta-chain clones, with around 30% observed a single time. The sequencing here drew on peripheral blood, taken at time point 1 of longitudinal follow-up. These receptors were collected from a human donor who was a Ugandan infant, either HIV-exposed or HIV-unexposed (not recorded which).

J is TRDJ1 and V is TRAV29/DV5, with 10 bases that match TRDD3. CDR3 length: 25 residues. Germline assignment: CDR1 NSMFDY and CDR2 ISSIKDK. V was pared by 5 bases and J by 2 bases, with 39 bases of the junction left unmatched. CDR3 sequence (DNA): TGTGCAGCTCAAAGCTTAATTTCCTACGAGGATCGGAGCTGTACTGGGGGATGTGGGACCGATAAACTCATCTTT. This translates into CAAQSLISYEDRSCTGGCGTDKLIF.

V gene TRDV1 combines with J gene TRDJ1; TRDD3 aligns across 12 bases. V lost 4 bases, J lost 0 bases, and 9 bases stayed unmatched. The CDR3 runs 18 residues. Germline V gene lookup returns CDR1 TSWWSYY and CDR2 QGS. DNA of the CDR3: TGTGCTCTTGGGGTGCCCTCTGGGGGATACGGGTACACCGATAAACTCATCTTT. Translated: CALGVPSGGYGYTDKLIF.

This clone is termed large. The CDR3 reads CALGKVSTSYFGWGTPDAYTDKLIF. CDR3 DNA: TGTGCTCTTGGGAAGGTATCTACTTCTTACTTCGGCTGGGGGACCCCGGACGCTTACACCGATAAACTCATCTTT. This chain joins TRDV1 and TRDJ1; 8 nucleotides align to TRDD3. V was clipped by 5 bases and J by 0 bases; unmatched bases: 35. CDR1 and CDR2 from the germline V gene are TSWWSYY and QGS. The CDR3 runs to 25 residues.

The chain recombines TRDV1 with TRDJ1; D is tentatively TRDD2 or TRDD3 (6 bases each). The CDR3 has 19 amino acids. The V and J ends lost 2 bases and 3 bases respectively, with 25 bases between them. Germline V gene data show CDR1 as TSWWSYY and CDR2 as QGS. The CDR3, as DNA: TGTGCTCTTGGGGAATCCAATCCTACGCTGGGGATGGAGGCCGATAAACTCATCTTT. Its protein product is CALGESNPTLGMEADKLIF.

This clone is classed as large. The CDR3 DNA reads as TGTGCTTTCACCTACACTTCTTGTTTACTGGGGGATAGCACCGATAAACTCATCTTT. It specifies CAFTYTSCLLGDSTDKLIF. The rearrangement links TRAV38-2/DV8 to TRDJ1, with 11 nucleotides matching TRDD3. The CDR3 is 19 amino acids. Per germline, CDR1 TSESDYY and CDR2 QEAYKQQN. The V segment lost 9 bases and the J segment 1 base; nucleotides outside the gene matches: 20.

The CDR3 sequence is CALGELHPWGNLYTDKLIF. The CDR3 nucleotides are TGTGCTCTTGGGGAACTACACCCATGGGGGAACCTATACACCGATAAACTCATCTTT. The rearrangement uses TRDV1 and TRDJ1, with 7 bases matching TRDD3. V shed 0 bases and J 0 bases; nucleotides not matched to a gene: 13. The CDR3 is 19 amino acids. Germline V CDR1 and CDR2: TSWWSYY, QGS.

The chain recombines TRDV1 with TRDJ1; D gene unclear. Trimming shortened V by 4 bases and J by 5 bases, and 14 bases separated the two germline ends. The CDR3 totals 14 residues. Germline CDR1 reads TSWWSYY; CDR2 reads QGS. The CDR3 loop is CALGAAFRQDKLIF. The CDR3 coding sequence is TGTGCTCTTGGGGCAGCCTTTCGCCAAGATAAACTCATCTTT.

This clone is labeled as large. The rearrangement links TRDV1 to TRDJ1, with D maybe TRDD3 (5 bases). Germline V CDR1 and CDR2: TSWWSYY, QGS. The CDR3 extends over 25 amino acids. V was cut by 6 bases and J by 0 bases, with 44 bases left in between. This CDR3 reads CALGQNSPPEPQGARGPSYTDKLIF. CDR3 in DNA: TGTGCTCTTGGACAAAACTCCCCCCCCGAGCCTCAGGGGGCTCGGGGACCCTCCTACACCGATAAACTCATCTTT.

Without a V gene call, the J gene is given as TRDJ1; the D call TRDD3 from the table was never checked on the DNA. The CDR3 is 16 amino acids. Here the CDR3 DNA reads TGTGCTATTGGGGACATAAGGGGATACCTGACCGATAAACTCATCTTT. It specifies CAIGDIRGYLTDKLIF.

This clone was observed a few times. The chain has TRDV1 and TRDJ1; 12 bases are a match to TRDD3. After removal of 1 base from V and 0 bases from J, the junction contained 15 bases not matched to a gene. CDR1 and CDR2 from the germline V gene are TSWWSYY and QGS. The length of the CDR3 is 21 residues. The CDR3 DNA follows: TGTGCTCTTGGGGAACCCCTTTACTACTGGGGGATACTACGAGACACCGATAAACTCATCTTT. It translates to CALGEPLYYWGILRDTDKLIF.

Comment on this clone: A read error is possible here, since a much larger clone lies one base away. This rearrangement joins TRDV1 to TRDJ1; D is perhaps TRDD3 (5 bases). The CDR3 totals 19 residues. With 5 bases removed from V and 0 bases from J, the gap between germline ends came to 25 bases. The V gene's germline CDR1 is TSWWSYY and CDR2 QGS. The CDR3 DNA sequence: TGTGCTCTTGGGAGCTTATCCCAGGGGGGCCCCATGTACACCGATAAACTCATCTTT. It yields the protein CALGSLSQGGPMYTDKLIF.

This rearrangement joins TRDV2 to TRDJ1, with TRDD3 matching 7 bases. With 0 bases clipped from V and 0 bases from J, the junction kept 6 bases outside the gene matches. The germline CDR1 and CDR2 sequences are GEAIGNYY and EKD. The CDR3 has 16 residues. CDR3 residues: CACDTVGGRYTDKLIF. For the CDR3, the DNA is TGTGCCTGTGACACCGTTGGGGGAAGGTACACCGATAAACTCATCTTT.

This clone was seen more than once but under ten times. The V and J genes are TRDV1 and TRDJ1; 8 bases align to TRDD3. Losses at the gene ends were 0 bases for V and 3 bases for J; bases not matched to a gene: 12. This CDR3 is 18 amino acids long. Germline V lookup: CDR1 TSWWSYY, CDR2 QGS. This CDR3 reads CALGELFLPLGAPDKLIF. Written as DNA, the CDR3 is TGTGCTCTTGGGGAACTTTTTCTCCCACTGGGGGCCCCCGATAAACTCATCTTT.

By sample share, this clone is large. V gene TRDV1 combines with J gene TRDJ1, with unresolved D. From germline, CDR1 is TSWWSYY and CDR2 QGS. With 1 base removed from V and 0 bases from J, the gap between germline ends came to 12 bases. The CDR3 runs to 16 residues. As DNA, the CDR3 is TGTGCTCTTGGGGAACATCACCCCCAGTACACCGATAAACTCATCTTT. It is translated as CALGEHHPQYTDKLIF.

The chain has TRDV2 and TRDJ1, with 12 bases identical to TRDD3. Looked up from germline, CDR1 is GEAIGNYY and CDR2 is EKD. V was clipped by 3 bases and J by 3 bases; unmatched bases: 10. This CDR3 comprises 17 residues. The CDR3: CACDSLGTGGYPDKLIF. The CDR3 region has the DNA TGTGCCTGTGACTCATTGGGGACTGGGGGATACCCCGATAAACTCATCTTT.

V usage is TRAV38-2/DV8 and J usage is TRDJ2; 11 bases agree with TRDD3. Germline V gene sequence: CDR1 TSESDYY, CDR2 QEAYKQQN. V lost 9 bases, J lost 0 bases, and 25 bases stayed unmatched. This CDR3 contains 22 residues. CDR3 loop: CASIQINTLYWGIEALTAQLFF. The CDR3 DNA reads TGTGCTTCCATTCAGATAAATACCCTCTACTGGGGGATAGAAGCTTTGACAGCACAACTCTTCTTT.

In its sample, this clone was seen once. At one of its ends the junction is not consistent with the germline gene, which may arise from a read error. The V call is TRDV1, the J call TRDJ1, with TRDD2 matching 9 bases. Germline V gene sequence: CDR1 TSWWSYY, CDR2 QGS. CDR3 length: 18 amino acids. The CDR3 DNA reads as TGTGCTCTTGATCCCTTCCTACAAGACGTTCGAGGCACCGATAACCTCATCTTT. This gives the protein CALDPFLQDVRGTDNLIF.

This clone was seen a handful of times. A single base is all that separates this from a far larger clone, so a read error is likely. The chain recombines TRAV38-2/DV8 with TRDJ1; D remains ambiguous. The CDR3 extends over 14 amino acids. The V gene's germline CDR1 is TSESDYY and CDR2 QEAYKQQN. V was cut by 5 bases and J by 5 bases, with 16 bases left in between. CDR3: CAYRSLPVRDKLIF. DNA for the CDR3: TGTGCTTATAGATCACTCCCTGTTCGTGATAAACTCATCTTT.

This clone was observed a handful of times. The rearrangement uses TRDV3 and TRDJ1; the D gene is possibly TRDD3 (6 bases). The V gene's germline CDR1 is TVYSNPD and CDR2 GDNSRS (reference sequence). The CDR3 has 13 residues. The germline V and J ends were trimmed by 2 bases and 4 bases, with 14 bases remaining between them. This CDR3 reads CAFGGRACDKLIF. The CDR3, as DNA: TGTGCCTTTGGGGGGAGAGCCTGCGATAAACTCATCTTT.

In regard to this clone: This may arise from a read error, as a much more abundant clone is one base away. The CDR3 DNA sequence: TGTGCCTGTGACCCCTTGATGGGGGACTCCTGGGACACCCGACAGATGTTTTTC. Its protein product is CACDPLMGDSWDTRQMFF. The chain combines TRDV2 with TRDJ3; the match to TRDD3 covers 7 bases. Trimming cost V 3 bases and J 0 bases; bases outside gene matches: 7. The CDR3 is 18 amino acids. Germline V gives CDR1 GEAIGNYY, CDR2 EKD.

This clone is large in the sample. The chain recombines TRDV1 with TRDJ1, with D possibly being TRDD3 (5 bases). Trimming took 4 bases from V and 0 from J, leaving 24 bases between them. Per germline, CDR1 TSWWSYY and CDR2 QGS. The CDR3 totals 19 residues. CDR3 nucleotides: TGTGCTCTTGGGGTGATGGGGAGTAAGCGGACGACGTACACCGATAAACTCATCTTT. Translating gives CALGVMGSKRTTYTDKLIF.